This record covers a single TCR beta chain. The PCR had 60 Vbeta and 13 Jbeta primers. The assay was immunoSEQ multiplex PCR, and TCRdb's table has in-frame clones only and misses some. The data contain about 140,000 clones, roughly 75% of them singletons. The V and J ends lost 6 bases and 2 bases respectively, with 10 bases between them. The CDR3 has 13 amino acids. The V gene's germline CDR1 is MNHNY and CDR2 SVGAGI (reference sequence). This entry comes from a study of cytomegalovirus exposure and HLA in healthy donors. The source material was PBMCs. V gene TRBV6-6 combines with J gene TRBJ1-1; D gene ambiguous. The TCR was taken from a man aged 18 to 35 in good health and CMV-seropositive. The CDR3 sequence is CASSIGVNTEAFF. The CDR3, as DNA: TGTGCCAGCAGCATCGGGGTAAACACTGAAGCTTTCTTT.